A selection of T cell receptor beta chains follows, all from one sample in a study of OX40 agonist ivuxolimab in advanced cancers. Some clones are missing from TCRdb's copy, which holds only in-frame ones; the method was immunoSEQ multiplex PCR. The sample includes 55,000 to 75,000 clones, about 89% of them seen just once. Sequencing was performed on CD4+ or CD8+ T cells sorted from blood, taken in a trial of the OX40 agonist ivuxolimab. Receptor source: an adult with an advanced solid tumor such as melanoma, head and neck, liver or kidney cancer. The CDR3 runs from the conserved cysteine through the conserved F or W.

TRBV28,TRBJ1-1,16,CASSSGGSPRYTEAFF